These T cell receptor beta chains were read from a single sample in a study of blood T cell repertoires in COVID-19. Measured with immunoSEQ multiplex PCR; TCRdb has only the in-frame clones, and not every one. The sample yields tens of thousands of clones, 79% seen once. Material for sequencing was peripheral blood. The receptors stem from a woman older than 75 with active or convalescent COVID-19. CDR3s include the opening cysteine and the closing phenylalanine or tryptophan. Fields, in order: J gene, clone size, V gene, D gene, CDR3 protein, CDR3 DNA. A D gene is named only where the DNA matches it firmly. The size field is filled for only some rows; it gives once, few, many or a size class.

j_call: TRBJ2-3
clone_size: NA
v_call: TRBV18
d_call: TRBD1
cdr3_aa: CTSSLSTGTGGVLSTDTQYF
cdr3_nt: TGTACCAGCTCACTTAGTACCGGGACAGGGGGCGTTTTGTCGACAGATACGCAGTATTTT

j_call: TRBJ1-4
clone_size: NA
v_call: TRBV28
d_call: TRBD1
cdr3_aa: CASSPYRGNEKLFF
cdr3_nt: TGTGCCAGCAGTCCCTACAGGGGAAATGAAAAACTGTTTTTT

j_call: TRBJ1-2
clone_size: NA
v_call: TRBV11-2
d_call: NA
cdr3_aa: CASSSLSGSANYGYTF
cdr3_nt: TGTGCCAGCAGCTCACTGAGCGGGTCGGCCAACTATGGCTACACCTTC

j_call: TRBJ2-2
clone_size: NA
v_call: TRBV5-1
d_call: NA
cdr3_aa: CASSLVQNTGELFF
cdr3_nt: TGCGCCAGCAGCTTGGTACAGAACACCGGGGAGCTGTTTTTT

j_call: TRBJ1-2
clone_size: NA
v_call: TRBV28
d_call: NA
cdr3_aa: CASSFGGRDREGYTF
cdr3_nt: TGTGCCAGCAGTTTTGGGGGCAGGGATCGCGAGGGCTACACCTTC

j_call: TRBJ2-3
clone_size: NA
v_call: TRBV18
d_call: NA
cdr3_aa: CASSPRGSTDTQYF
cdr3_nt: TGTGCCAGCTCACCGCGAGGTAGCACAGATACGCAGTATTTT

j_call: TRBJ1-2
clone_size: NA
v_call: TRBV5-6
d_call: NA
cdr3_aa: CASSFNIGTVSRLGYGYTF
cdr3_nt: TGTGCCAGCAGCTTTAATATCGGGACTGTATCCCGCTTGGGATATGGCTACACCTTC

j_call: TRBJ1-2
clone_size: NA
v_call: TRBV27
d_call: TRBD1
cdr3_aa: CASRAPPGQGLSYGYTF
cdr3_nt: TGTGCCAGCAGAGCCCCTCCGGGACAGGGATTGAGCTATGGCTACACCTTC

j_call: TRBJ1-4
clone_size: once
v_call: TRBV7-9
d_call: TRBD1
cdr3_aa: CASSFWTGARNEKLFF
cdr3_nt: TGTGCCAGCAGCTTCTGGACAGGGGCTAGGAATGAAAAACTGTTTTTT

j_call: TRBJ1-5
clone_size: NA
v_call: TRBV19
d_call: NA
cdr3_aa: CASSISRGSSNQPQHF
cdr3_nt: TGTGCCAGTAGTATATCGCGAGGCAGTAGCAATCAGCCCCAGCATTTT

j_call: TRBJ1-5
clone_size: NA
v_call: TRBV4-3
d_call: NA
cdr3_aa: CASSHEVQGDQPQHF
cdr3_nt: TGCGCCAGCAGCCATGAAGTACAGGGAGACCAGCCCCAGCATTTT

j_call: TRBJ2-1
clone_size: NA
v_call: TRBV9
d_call: TRBD1
cdr3_aa: CASSPGTGWEFF
cdr3_nt: TGTGCCAGCAGCCCTGGGACAGGGTGGGAGTTCTTC

j_call: TRBJ2-1
clone_size: NA
v_call: TRBV7-8
d_call: TRBD2
cdr3_aa: CASSLRPAGSSYNEQFF
cdr3_nt: TGTGCCAGCAGCTTAAGACCAGCGGGAAGCTCCTACAATGAGCAGTTCTTC

j_call: TRBJ1-2
clone_size: NA
v_call: TRBV2
d_call: NA
cdr3_aa: CASSKDSNYGYTF
cdr3_nt: TGTGCCAGCAGTAAGGACAGCAACTATGGCTACACCTTC

j_call: TRBJ1-1
clone_size: NA
v_call: TRBV19
d_call: NA
cdr3_aa: CASSTRTPGDKAFF
cdr3_nt: TGTGCCAGTAGTACAAGAACACCGGGGGATAAAGCTTTCTTT

j_call: TRBJ1-6
clone_size: NA
v_call: TRBV7-9
d_call: NA
cdr3_aa: CASSLLGADSPLHF
cdr3_nt: TGTGCCAGCAGCTTACTGGGGGCGGATTCACCCCTCCACTTT

j_call: TRBJ2-1
clone_size: NA
v_call: TRBV14
d_call: NA
cdr3_aa: CASSQDRTINEQFF
cdr3_nt: TGTGCCAGCAGCCAAGATCGGACAATCAATGAGCAGTTCTTC

j_call: TRBJ2-5
clone_size: NA
v_call: TRBV7-9
d_call: TRBD2
cdr3_aa: CASSFYGGAQETQYF
cdr3_nt: TGTGCCAGCAGCTTTTACGGGGGGGCCCAAGAGACCCAGTACTTC

j_call: TRBJ2-2
clone_size: once
v_call: TRBV6-5
d_call: TRBD1
cdr3_aa: CASSYGDRNTGELFF
cdr3_nt: TGTGCCAGCAGTTACGGGGACAGGAACACCGGGGAGCTGTTTTTT

j_call: TRBJ1-2
clone_size: NA
v_call: TRBV5-4
d_call: TRBD1
cdr3_aa: CASSFGQGEYGYTF
cdr3_nt: TGTGCCAGCAGCTTTGGACAGGGAGAATATGGCTACACCTTC

j_call: TRBJ2-1
clone_size: once
v_call: TRBV12-3/TRBV12-4
d_call: TRBD1
cdr3_aa: CASSWTGGLKFF
cdr3_nt: TGTGCCAGCAGTTGGACAGGGGGATTGAAGTTCTTC

j_call: TRBJ2-1
clone_size: NA
v_call: TRBV4-3
d_call: NA
cdr3_aa: CASSQGRGHRVYNEQFF
cdr3_nt: TGCGCCAGCAGCCAAGGCCGGGGACATCGTGTCTACAATGAGCAGTTCTTC

j_call: TRBJ2-5
clone_size: NA
v_call: TRBV4-1
d_call: NA
cdr3_aa: CASSQDSGTQYF
cdr3_nt: TGCGCCAGCAGCCAAGACTCAGGGACCCAGTACTTC

j_call: TRBJ1-2
clone_size: NA
v_call: TRBV6-6
d_call: NA
cdr3_aa: CASIRGGNYGYTF
cdr3_nt: TGTGCCAGCATACGGGGAGGTAACTATGGCTACACCTTC

j_call: TRBJ2-1
clone_size: NA
v_call: TRBV2
d_call: NA
cdr3_aa: CASSPFGGGSYNEQFF
cdr3_nt: TGTGCCAGCAGTCCTTTCGGAGGAGGTTCCTACAATGAGCAGTTCTTC

j_call: TRBJ2-5
clone_size: NA
v_call: TRBV7-9
d_call: TRBD2
cdr3_aa: CASSPPGLAGPKETQYF
cdr3_nt: TGTGCCAGCAGCCCCCCCGGACTAGCGGGGCCCAAAGAGACCCAGTACTTC

j_call: TRBJ2-5
clone_size: few
v_call: TRBV2
d_call: TRBD2
cdr3_aa: CASSDPSGAEETQYF
cdr3_nt: TGTGCCAGCAGTGACCCTAGCGGAGCTGAAGAGACCCAGTACTTC

j_call: TRBJ1-2
clone_size: NA
v_call: TRBV28
d_call: TRBD1
cdr3_aa: CASSLLDRAGGYTF
cdr3_nt: TGTGCCAGCAGTTTATTGGACAGGGCCGGGGGCTACACCTTC

j_call: TRBJ2-7
clone_size: NA
v_call: TRBV12-3/TRBV12-4
d_call: TRBD1
cdr3_aa: CASRTGVRSEQYF
cdr3_nt: TGTGCCAGCAGAACAGGGGTTCGGTCCGAGCAGTACTTC

j_call: TRBJ1-1
clone_size: NA
v_call: TRBV6-5
d_call: NA
cdr3_aa: CASSYFGDTEAFF
cdr3_nt: TGTGCCAGCAGTTATTTCGGGGACACTGAAGCTTTCTTT

j_call: TRBJ1-5
clone_size: many
v_call: TRBV9
d_call: TRBD1
cdr3_aa: CASSVGGQGDQPQHF
cdr3_nt: TGTGCCAGCAGCGTAGGGGGACAGGGTGATCAGCCCCAGCATTTT

j_call: TRBJ2-5
clone_size: NA
v_call: TRBV18
d_call: NA
cdr3_aa: CASSPNDPLEEGTQYF
cdr3_nt: TGTGCCAGCTCACCCAACGATCCACTGGAGGAGGGGACCCAGTACTTC

j_call: TRBJ1-2
clone_size: NA
v_call: TRBV7-2
d_call: NA
cdr3_aa: CASSLVGGNYGYTF
cdr3_nt: TGTGCCAGCAGCTTAGTGGGGGGAAACTATGGCTACACCTTC

j_call: TRBJ1-1
clone_size: NA
v_call: TRBV28
d_call: TRBD1
cdr3_aa: CATETGPNTEAFF
cdr3_nt: TGTGCCACCGAGACAGGGCCTAACACTGAAGCTTTCTTT

j_call: TRBJ2-5
clone_size: few
v_call: TRBV3-1/TRBV3-2
d_call: TRBD2
cdr3_aa: CASSPPRGLAGGETQYF
cdr3_nt: TGTGCCAGCAGCCCCCCTCGAGGACTAGCGGGGGGTGAGACCCAGTACTTC

j_call: TRBJ2-7
clone_size: NA
v_call: TRBV5-1
d_call: TRBD1
cdr3_aa: CASSLGDRDEQYF
cdr3_nt: TGCGCCAGCAGCTTGGGGGACAGGGACGAGCAGTACTTC

j_call: TRBJ1-1
clone_size: few
v_call: TRBV28
d_call: TRBD1
cdr3_aa: CASSLSQSPLRTGGNTEAFF
cdr3_nt: TGTGCCAGCAGTTTATCCCAGTCTCCTCTCCGGACAGGGGGCAACACTGAAGCTTTCTTT

j_call: TRBJ1-5
clone_size: NA
v_call: TRBV9
d_call: NA
cdr3_aa: CASSEGGTDNQPQHF
cdr3_nt: TGTGCCAGCAGCGAGGGAGGGACGGATAATCAGCCCCAGCATTTT

j_call: TRBJ2-1
clone_size: NA
v_call: TRBV6-5
d_call: NA
cdr3_aa: CASSYSSGYEQFF
cdr3_nt: TGTGCCAGCAGTTACTCATCCGGGTATGAGCAGTTCTTC

j_call: TRBJ1-1
clone_size: NA
v_call: TRBV2
d_call: TRBD1
cdr3_aa: CASSTRTGLNTEAFF
cdr3_nt: TGTGCCAGCTCAACCCGGACAGGGTTGAACACTGAAGCTTTCTTT

j_call: TRBJ2-3
clone_size: NA
v_call: TRBV15
d_call: TRBD2
cdr3_aa: CATSGRVDTQYF
cdr3_nt: TGTGCCACCAGCGGGAGGGTCGATACGCAGTATTTT

j_call: TRBJ2-7
clone_size: NA
v_call: TRBV5-4
d_call: TRBD2
cdr3_aa: CASSSGLAGPYEQYF
cdr3_nt: TGTGCCAGCAGCTCAGGACTAGCGGGTCCCTACGAGCAGTACTTC